This T cell receptor beta chain was found in a study of blood T cell repertoires in COVID-19. The data were produced by immunoSEQ multiplex PCR, yet TCRdb's version contains in-frame clones alone and is incomplete. The data contain about 140,000 clones, around four fifths of them seen just once; the ten biggest clones take up 1.6%. The V end lost 2 bases, the J end lost 6 bases, and 14 bases lay between the germline ends. The CDR3 contains 14 residues. CDR1 is SGHTA and CDR2 is FQGTGA in the germline V gene. The source of this sequence is a human donor in a cohort sampled during active COVID-19. The sample was peripheral blood. The chain links TRBV7-3 to TRBJ2-7; D might be TRBD1 (7 bases). CDR3 in amino acids: CASSLWAGGSEQYF. In DNA form, the CDR3 reads TGTGCCAGCAGCTTATGGGCAGGGGGGTCCGAGCAGTACTTC.